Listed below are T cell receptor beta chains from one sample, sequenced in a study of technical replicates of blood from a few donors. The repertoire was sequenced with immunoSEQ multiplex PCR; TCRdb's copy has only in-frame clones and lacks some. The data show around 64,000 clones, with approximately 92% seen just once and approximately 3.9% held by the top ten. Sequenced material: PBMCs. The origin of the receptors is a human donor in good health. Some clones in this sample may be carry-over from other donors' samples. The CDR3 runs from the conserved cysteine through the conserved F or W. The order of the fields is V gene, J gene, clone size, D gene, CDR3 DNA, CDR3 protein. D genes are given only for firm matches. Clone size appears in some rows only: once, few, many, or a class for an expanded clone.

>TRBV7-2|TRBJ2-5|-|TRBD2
TGTGCCAGCAGCTCGAGCGGGGGCAGGGAGACCCAGTACTTC
CASSSSGGRETQYF
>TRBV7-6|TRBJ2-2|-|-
TGTGCCAGCAGCTTAGAACTAAACGGGGAGCTGTTTTTT
CASSLELNGELFF
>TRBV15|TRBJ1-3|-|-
TGTGCCACCAGCAGGGATCAAACAGCTGGAAACACCATATATTTT
CATSRDQTAGNTIYF
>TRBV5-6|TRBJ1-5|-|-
TGTGCCAGCAGCTTGGAATTCTTGGCAGAAAATCAGCCCCAGCATTTT
CASSLEFLAENQPQHF
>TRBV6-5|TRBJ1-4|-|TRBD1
TGTGCCAGCAGTTCTACGGGACAGGGGGGTGAAAAACTGTTTTTT
CASSSTGQGGEKLFF
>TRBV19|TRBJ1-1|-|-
TGTGCCAGTGTGGGCAGTTTGAACACTGAAGCTTTCTTT
CASVGSLNTEAFF
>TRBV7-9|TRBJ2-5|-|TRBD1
TGTGCCAGCAGCAGCCGGACAGGGACCCAAGAGACCCAGTACTTC
CASSSRTGTQETQYF
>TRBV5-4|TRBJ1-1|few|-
TGTGCCAGCAGTGAGTTGAACACTGAAGCTTTCTTT
CASSELNTEAFF
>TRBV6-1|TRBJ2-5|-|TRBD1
TGTGCCAGCAATTCAGGGGGCGGCTTGGAGACCCAGTACTTC
CASNSGGGLETQYF
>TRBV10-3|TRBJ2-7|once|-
TGTGCCATCAGTGAGCCCACTAGATCCGAGCAGTACTTC
CAISEPTRSEQYF
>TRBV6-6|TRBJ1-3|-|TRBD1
TGTGCCAGCATCCAGGGGACAGTTGGAAACACCATATATTTT
CASIQGTVGNTIYF
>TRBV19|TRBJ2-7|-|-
TGTGCCAGTAGTATAGTGGCAGGGGGGCCCTACGAGCAGTACTTC
CASSIVAGGPYEQYF
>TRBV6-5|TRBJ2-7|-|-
TGTGCCAGCTCACGACAGGACGAGCAGTACTTC
CASSRQDEQYF
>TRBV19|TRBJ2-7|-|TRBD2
TGTGCCAGTAGTATAGGTGGACTAGCGGGAAGCTCCTACGAGCAGTACTTC
CASSIGGLAGSSYEQYF
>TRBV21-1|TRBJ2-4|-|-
TGTGCCAGCAGCAAAGGCGGCTCCGTGGATATATTAGCCAAAAACATTCAGTACTTC
CASSKGGSVDILAKNIQYF
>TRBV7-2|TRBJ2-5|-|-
TGTGCCAGCACCACCCGGGGGGCCTCAGGGGAGACCCAGTACTTC
CASTTRGASGETQYF
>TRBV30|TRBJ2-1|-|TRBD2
TGTGCCCTAGCGGGAATGGGTGAGCAGTTCTTC
CALAGMGEQFF
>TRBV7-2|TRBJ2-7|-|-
TGTGCCAGCAGCCAGGTCTACGAGCAGTACTTC
CASSQVYEQYF
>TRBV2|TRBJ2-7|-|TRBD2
TGTGCCAGCAGCCAAATGGGACTAGCGGGATCGAGCTCCTACGAGCAGTACTTC
CASSQMGLAGSSSYEQYF
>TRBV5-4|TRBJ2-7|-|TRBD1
TGTGCCAGCAGCTTGAGTAGACAGGGTCTCGAGCAGTACTTC
CASSLSRQGLEQYF
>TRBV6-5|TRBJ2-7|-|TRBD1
TGTGCCAGCAGTCAACAGGGGCGCCCCTACGAGCAGTACTTC
CASSQQGRPYEQYF
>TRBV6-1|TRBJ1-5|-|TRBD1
TGTGCCAGCGGGGACAGGGAGGCGAGTCAGCCCCAGCATTTT
CASGDREASQPQHF
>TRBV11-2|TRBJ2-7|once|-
TGTGCCAGCAGCCCCGGGACTCACCCGGGAGAGCAGTACTTC
CASSPGTHPGEQYF
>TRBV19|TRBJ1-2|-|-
TGTGCCAGTAGGAAGGAGATCTATGGCTACACCTTC
CASRKEIYGYTF
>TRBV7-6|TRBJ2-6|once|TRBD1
TGTGCCAGCAGACGTAACCCCGGGACAGGGGATGGCTTTGGGGCCAACGTCCTGACTTTC
CASRRNPGTGDGFGANVLTF
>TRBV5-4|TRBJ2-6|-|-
TGTGCCAGCAGCCCGGCTAGGGGGGGACCGAACTCTGGGGCCAACGTCCTGACTTTC
CASSPARGGPNSGANVLTF
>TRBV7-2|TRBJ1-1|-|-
TGTGCCAGCAGCTTAGGGGCGACCGTTCCTTTCTTT
CASSLGATVPFF
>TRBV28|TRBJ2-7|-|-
TGTGCCAGCAGTTTTACAGGGATCTACGAGCAGTACTTC
CASSFTGIYEQYF
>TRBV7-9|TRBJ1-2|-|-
TGTGCCAGCAGCTTGGGGGCGGGCGGCTACACCTTC
CASSLGAGGYTF
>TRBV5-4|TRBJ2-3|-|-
TGTGCCAGCAGCTTGTTCGGCGGACTTAGCACAGATACGCAGTATTTT
CASSLFGGLSTDTQYF
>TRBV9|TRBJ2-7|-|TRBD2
TGTGCCAGCAGCGTAGCTAGCGGGGACCACTACGAGCAGTACTTC
CASSVASGDHYEQYF
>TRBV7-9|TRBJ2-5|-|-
TGTGCCAGCAGCGGGGTCGCGGGAATACCCACCCAGTACTTC
CASSGVAGIPTQYF
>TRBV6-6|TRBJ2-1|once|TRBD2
TGTGCCAGCATCCTCAGCGGGGTAAGCTCCTACAATGAGCAGTTCTTC
CASILSGVSSYNEQFF
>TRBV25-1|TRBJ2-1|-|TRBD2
TGTGCCAGCAGTGGTGCTAGCGGGACCTACAATGAGCAGTTCTTC
CASSGASGTYNEQFF
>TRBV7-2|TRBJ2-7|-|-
TGTGCCAGCAGCTTCGACAGATACGAGCAGTACTTC
CASSFDRYEQYF
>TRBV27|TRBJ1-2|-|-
TGTGCCAGCAGTCCCAGGGGTACTAACTATGGCTACACCTTC
CASSPRGTNYGYTF
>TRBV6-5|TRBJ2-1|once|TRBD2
TGTGCCAGCAGCCGCGGCCTAGCGGGGGGGAATGAGCAGTTCTTC
CASSRGLAGGNEQFF
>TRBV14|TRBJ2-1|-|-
TGTGCCAGCAGCCAATATCCTATTCCACCGTACAATGAGCAGTTCTTC
CASSQYPIPPYNEQFF
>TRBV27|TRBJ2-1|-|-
TGTGCCAGCAGTTCGACCGACTCCTTAAATGAGCAGTTCTTC
CASSSTDSLNEQFF
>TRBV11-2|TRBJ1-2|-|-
TGTGCCAGCAGCTTAGAGTTCGAGGGATACTATGGCTACACCTTC
CASSLEFEGYYGYTF
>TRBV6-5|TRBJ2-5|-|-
TGTGCCAGCAGTCATACAGGAATCCAAGAGACCCAGTACTTC
CASSHTGIQETQYF
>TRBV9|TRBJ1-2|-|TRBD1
TGTGCCAGCAGCGCCCGACAGGGGATCTATGGCTACACCTTC
CASSARQGIYGYTF
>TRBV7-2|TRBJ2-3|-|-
TGTGCCAGCAGCTTATTTCAGGGGCGGCGTGGCACAGATACGCAGTATTTT
CASSLFQGRRGTDTQYF
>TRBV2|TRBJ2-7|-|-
TGTGCCAGCAGTCCTAACTACGAGCAGTACTTC
CASSPNYEQYF
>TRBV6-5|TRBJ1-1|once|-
TGTGCCAGCAGCGACAGAATGATGAACACTGAAGCTTTCTTT
CASSDRMMNTEAFF
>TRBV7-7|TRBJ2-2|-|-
TGTGCCAGCAGCCCCGGGACTCCAGGAACCGGGGAGCTGTTTTTT
CASSPGTPGTGELFF